The following is a T cell receptor beta chain sequence with its context. The antigen is undetermined. These data come from a study of early T cells in non-severe SARS-CoV-2 infection. Study at large: Alpha and beta chains were unpaired, from unsorted whole-blood bulk RNA.

Overall study results and limits: The VDJdb matching leaned toward anti-spike CD8 responses and overlooked private and CD4 specificities.

Per germline, CDR1 SGDLS and CDR2 YYNGEE. The CDR3 totals 13 residues. Trimming stripped 0 bases from V and 4 bases from J, with 5 bases between. Individual cDNA molecules were tagged with unique molecular identifiers, the study reported. Using its own MiXCR run on the 5' RACE reads, TCRdb lists one record per CDR3 protein. The sample yields approximately 80,000 distinct CDR3 sequences, about 11% seen once. The clonotype was recovered from an adult who was a healthcare worker with PCR-confirmed SARS-CoV-2 infection or an uninfected control (not recorded which). This chain connects TRBV9 to TRBJ2-1; D is undetermined. The sample was whole blood, taken at baseline. This chain's CDR3 is CASSVEIYNEQFF. The DNA of the CDR3 is TGTGCCAGCAGCGTAGAGATTTACAATGAGCAGTTCTTC.